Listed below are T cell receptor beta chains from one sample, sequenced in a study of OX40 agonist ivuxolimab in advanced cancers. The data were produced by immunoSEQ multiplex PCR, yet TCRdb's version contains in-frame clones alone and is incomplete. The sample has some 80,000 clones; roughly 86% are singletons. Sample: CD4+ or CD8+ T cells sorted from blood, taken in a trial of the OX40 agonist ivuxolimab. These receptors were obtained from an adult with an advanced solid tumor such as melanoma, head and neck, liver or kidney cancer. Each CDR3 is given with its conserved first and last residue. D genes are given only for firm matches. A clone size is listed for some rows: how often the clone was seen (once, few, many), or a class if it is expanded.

TGTGCCAGCAGCTTAGAGGGGGGGACTAAAGCTTTCTTT	CASSLEGGTKAFF	TRBV7-9	13	NA	NA	TRBJ1-1
TGTGCCAGCAGTCCCGCCCTGGACCCGGGACAGGGAAAGGAGCAGTACTTC	CASSPALDPGQGKEQYF	TRBV7-6	17	once	TRBD1	TRBJ2-7
TGTGCCAGCAGCCTCGGGATAGCAGATTACAATGAGCAGTTCTTC	CASSLGIADYNEQFF	TRBV7-9	15	NA	NA	TRBJ2-1
TGTGCCAGCAGCGCAGGCGGCTACCAAGAGACCCAGTACTTC	CASSAGGYQETQYF	TRBV7-8	14	few	NA	TRBJ2-5
TGTGCCAGCAGCTCCCAATCGGGGGGTCTGGGTGAAAAACTGTTTTTT	CASSSQSGGLGEKLFF	TRBV7-9	16	NA	NA	TRBJ1-4
TGTGCCAGCACCTTACAGGGGGCAGACTATGGCTACACCTTC	CASTLQGADYGYTF	TRBV7-2	14	few	TRBD1	TRBJ1-2
TGTGCCAGCAGTCCGGGACAGCTGAATCAGCCCCAGCATTTT	CASSPGQLNQPQHF	TRBV6-1	14	NA	TRBD1	TRBJ1-5
TGTGCCATCAGGGACAGGGGAGATGAAAAACTGTTTTTT	CAIRDRGDEKLFF	TRBV5-8	13	NA	TRBD1	TRBJ1-4
TGTGCCAGCAGCCAAGGGGAGCCCGGGGAGCTGTTTTTT	CASSQGEPGELFF	TRBV4-2	13	NA	NA	TRBJ2-2
TGTGCCTGGAATAGGCAGGGTCCCACTGAAGCTTTCTTT	CAWNRQGPTEAFF	TRBV30	13	few	NA	TRBJ1-1
TGTGCCAGCAGCCGGGACTATGGCGAGCAGTACTTC	CASSRDYGEQYF	TRBV7-9	12	NA	TRBD2	TRBJ2-7
TGTGCCAGCAGCCAAGTAACGGTTCAACAGGGCAGCAATCAGCCCCAGCATTTT	CASSQVTVQQGSNQPQHF	TRBV5-4	18	NA	NA	TRBJ1-5
TGTGCCAGCAGCCCCTCGGCAGGGAGCAATGAGCAGTTCTTC	CASSPSAGSNEQFF	TRBV7-2	14	NA	NA	TRBJ2-1
TGTGCCAGCGGTAGACAGGGATCTAACACTGAAGCTTTCTTT	CASGRQGSNTEAFF	TRBV9	14	NA	TRBD1	TRBJ1-1
TGTGCCAGCACCTTTGGGGTTTTAACGACCTACGAGCAGTACTTC	CASTFGVLTTYEQYF	TRBV2	15	NA	NA	TRBJ2-7
TGCGCCAGCAGCAGGGACAGGGGGCAAGAGACCCAGTACTTC	CASSRDRGQETQYF	TRBV10-2	14	NA	TRBD1	TRBJ2-5
TGTGCCAGCAGCGACCGAGCGGGAGTAACTGGTGAGCAGTACTTC	CASSDRAGVTGEQYF	TRBV7-2	15	NA	TRBD2	TRBJ2-7
TGTGCCAGCAGTCAGGCCGTAAACCCTACCCTAACCCTCTACGAGCAGTACTTC	CASSQAVNPTLTLYEQYF	TRBV27	18	NA	NA	TRBJ2-7
TGCAGCGTTTTGAAGGGACAAAGCTTGGGGGGCTACACCTTC	CSVLKGQSLGGYTF	TRBV29-1	14	NA	NA	TRBJ1-2
TGTGCCAGCAGCTTAGCGGGGGGTGGGAGTTCACCCCTCCACTTT	CASSLAGGGSSPLHF	TRBV11-2	15	NA	NA	TRBJ1-6
TGTGCCAGCAGCTTATACGACAGGGGTGTCCAAGAGACCCAGTACTTC	CASSLYDRGVQETQYF	TRBV7-9	16	NA	TRBD1	TRBJ2-5
TGTGCCAGCAGCTTTTTCCAGGGTGACACTGAAGCTTTCTTT	CASSFFQGDTEAFF	TRBV7-9	14	NA	NA	TRBJ1-1
TGTGCCAGCAGCTACTTATTCCCGGGACAGGGCGCTGAAGCTTTCTTT	CASSYLFPGQGAEAFF	TRBV5-6	16	NA	TRBD1	TRBJ1-1
TGTGCCAGTAGTATCGGGAATCAGCCCCAGCATTTT	CASSIGNQPQHF	TRBV19	12	NA	NA	TRBJ1-5
TGTGCCAGCAGCTTGAACACTGAAGCTTTCTTT	CASSLNTEAFF	TRBV11-2	11	NA	NA	TRBJ1-1
TGTGCCAGCAGCCCTCCAAGCGGGAGCTCCTACAATGAGCAGTTCTTC	CASSPPSGSSYNEQFF	TRBV9	16	NA	TRBD2	TRBJ2-1
TGTGCCAGCAGCCGAACCCTGACAGGGAACACTGAAGCTTTCTTT	CASSRTLTGNTEAFF	TRBV11-2	15	NA	NA	TRBJ1-1
TGCAGCGTTGAGCTCCGTACTCGTGAGCAGTTCTTC	CSVELRTREQFF	TRBV29-1	12	NA	NA	TRBJ2-1
TGTGCCAGCAGCCAAAGGATAACAGGGCTTTCGAACACTGAAGCTTTCTTT	CASSQRITGLSNTEAFF	TRBV14	17	NA	NA	TRBJ1-1
TGCGCCAGCAGCCCAAACAGGGGCGAGCAGTACTTC	CASSPNRGEQYF	TRBV5-1	12	NA	TRBD1	TRBJ2-7
TGTGCCAGCAGCCAAGTGGGTTGGAGGGGCGAAACTAATGGCTACACCTTC	CASSQVGWRGETNGYTF	TRBV4-2	17	NA	NA	TRBJ1-2
TGTGCCAGCAGCGTAGAGGGCGGCGGGGAGCTGTTTTTT	CASSVEGGGELFF	TRBV9	13	NA	NA	TRBJ2-2
TGTGCCAGCAGTGATGGACTAGCGGGCTTCCAAGAGACCCAGTACTTC	CASSDGLAGFQETQYF	TRBV2	16	NA	TRBD2	TRBJ2-5
TGCGCCAGCAGCTTAAACAGGGGACAGTACGAGCAGTACTTC	CASSLNRGQYEQYF	TRBV5-1	14	NA	TRBD1	TRBJ2-7
TGTGCCAGCAGCCCCGACAGTCGACAAGAGACCCAGTACTTC	CASSPDSRQETQYF	TRBV11-2	14	NA	NA	TRBJ2-5
TGTGCCAGCTCACCGGCGACAGGGAGAAATTCACCCCTCCACTTT	CASSPATGRNSPLHF	TRBV18	15	NA	TRBD1	TRBJ1-6
TGTGCCAGCAGGTACGGGACGGGACAGGGCCTGGCCGGCTACACCTTC	CASRYGTGQGLAGYTF	TRBV7-2	16	NA	TRBD1	TRBJ1-2
TGCGCCAGCAGAAGACAGGGTACCTACGAGCAGTACTTC	CASRRQGTYEQYF	TRBV10-2	13	NA	TRBD1	TRBJ2-7
TGTGCCAGCAGCAATGCCGGTAGCGGGGGCACTGAAGCTTTCTTT	CASSNAGSGGTEAFF	TRBV11-3	15	once	NA	TRBJ1-1
TGTGCCAGCTCAAGGGAACACCTGAACACTGAAGCTTTCTTT	CASSREHLNTEAFF	TRBV18	14	NA	NA	TRBJ1-1
TGTGCCAGCAGCCAGTTTTCTGGAAACACCATATATTTT	CASSQFSGNTIYF	TRBV7-9	13	few	NA	TRBJ1-3
TGTGCCAGCAGCTTATTTGGTTCTGGCTACACCTTC	CASSLFGSGYTF	TRBV7-2	12	NA	NA	TRBJ1-2
TGTGCCAGCTCACCCTCGAACTGGAACACTGAAGCTTTCTTT	CASSPSNWNTEAFF	TRBV18	14	once	NA	TRBJ1-1
TGTGCCAGCAGCTTAGAGGCAGCCCGAAGAGAGACCCAGTACTTC	CASSLEAARRETQYF	TRBV7-2	15	NA	NA	TRBJ2-5
TGTGCCAGCTCTCTCGGCGGAGAGAGGACTGAAGCTTTCTTT	CASSLGGERTEAFF	TRBV18	14	once	NA	TRBJ1-1
TGTGCCAGCAGCCAAGGGCCGGGGAGAGGTACTGAAGCTTTCTTT	CASSQGPGRGTEAFF	TRBV14	15	once	NA	TRBJ1-1
TGTGCCAGCAGCTACGCCTCCGGTTGGCAGTACTTC	CASSYASGWQYF	TRBV11-3	12	once	NA	TRBJ2-7
TGTGCCAGCAGTCGCTTTAGGGCGGGCACCGGGGAGCTGTTTTTT	CASSRFRAGTGELFF	TRBV14	15	NA	NA	TRBJ2-2
TGTGCCAGCAGCTTAGGGGGACGTTACAATGAGCAGTTCTTC	CASSLGGRYNEQFF	TRBV7-6	14	few	NA	TRBJ2-1
TGTGCCGCCAGGGCGGGGGAGCAGTACTTC	CAARAGEQYF	TRBV6-1	10	NA	NA	TRBJ2-7
TGTGCCAGCAGCGCCAGACTAGCGGGAGCGACCGAGCAGTACTTC	CASSARLAGATEQYF	TRBV9	15	NA	TRBD2	TRBJ2-7
TGTGCCAGCCGAGCGGGGGGCCCCGCCTACGAGCAGTACTTC	CASRAGGPAYEQYF	TRBV7-2	14	once	TRBD2	TRBJ2-7
TGCGCCAGCAGCCAAGAGGCAGGGATTAACTACGAGCAGTACTTC	CASSQEAGINYEQYF	TRBV7-2	15	once	NA	TRBJ2-7
TGTGCCAGCAGTGACGGTGCCAGGAGGTTTCAGTTCTTC	CASSDGARRFQFF	TRBV6-1	13	NA	NA	TRBJ2-1
TGTGCTAGCAGCTCGGACACCGGGGAGCTGTTTTTT	CASSSDTGELFF	TRBV7-7	12	NA	NA	TRBJ2-2
TGTGCCAGCAGCCCCGGGACAGATGGCTACACCTTC	CASSPGTDGYTF	TRBV27	12	NA	TRBD1	TRBJ1-2
TGTGCCAGCAGTCCCACTCTAATTGAGCAGTTCTTC	CASSPTLIEQFF	TRBV5-8	12	NA	NA	TRBJ2-1
TGTGCCTGGAGCCGGGACAGCTATCAGCCCCAGCATTTT	CAWSRDSYQPQHF	TRBV30	13	NA	TRBD1	TRBJ1-5
TGTGCCAGCAGCTTGAATCGGGCACGGGGCTATGGCTACACCTTC	CASSLNRARGYGYTF	TRBV5-4	15	NA	NA	TRBJ1-2
TGTGCCAGCAGTTATGGGGACAGAAAAATCACTGAAGCTTTCTTT	CASSYGDRKITEAFF	TRBV6-5	15	NA	TRBD1	TRBJ1-1